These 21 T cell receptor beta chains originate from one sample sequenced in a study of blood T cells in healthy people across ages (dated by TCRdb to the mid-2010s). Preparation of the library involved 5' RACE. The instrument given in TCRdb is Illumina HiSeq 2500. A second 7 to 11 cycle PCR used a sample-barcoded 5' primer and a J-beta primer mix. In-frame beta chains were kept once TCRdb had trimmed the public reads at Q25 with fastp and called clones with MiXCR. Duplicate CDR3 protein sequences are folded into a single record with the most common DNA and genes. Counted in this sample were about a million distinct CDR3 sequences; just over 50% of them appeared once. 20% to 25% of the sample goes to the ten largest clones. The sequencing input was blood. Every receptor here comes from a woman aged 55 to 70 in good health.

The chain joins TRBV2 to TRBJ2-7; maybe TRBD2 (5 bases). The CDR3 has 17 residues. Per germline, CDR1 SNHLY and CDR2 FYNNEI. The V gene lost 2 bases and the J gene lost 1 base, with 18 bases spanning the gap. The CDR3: CASSEITGLSWSYEQYF. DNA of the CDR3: TGTGCCAGCAGTGAAATTACCGGACTTTCTTGGTCCTACGAGCAGTACTTC.

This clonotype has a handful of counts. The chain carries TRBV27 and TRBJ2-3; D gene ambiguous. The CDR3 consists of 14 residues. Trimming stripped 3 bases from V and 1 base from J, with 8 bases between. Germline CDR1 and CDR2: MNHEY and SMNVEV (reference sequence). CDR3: CASSFTWGTDTQYF. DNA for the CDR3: TGTGCCAGCAGTTTTACCTGGGGCACAGATACGCAGTATTTT.

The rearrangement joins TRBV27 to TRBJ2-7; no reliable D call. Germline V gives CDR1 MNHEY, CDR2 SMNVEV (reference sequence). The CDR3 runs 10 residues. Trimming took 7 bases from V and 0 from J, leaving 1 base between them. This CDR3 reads CASTSYEQYF. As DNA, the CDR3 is TGTGCCAGCACCTCCTACGAGCAGTACTTC.

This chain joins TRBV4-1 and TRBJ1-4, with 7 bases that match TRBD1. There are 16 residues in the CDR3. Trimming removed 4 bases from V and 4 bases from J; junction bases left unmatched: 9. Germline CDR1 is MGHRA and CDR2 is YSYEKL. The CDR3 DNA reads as TGCGCCAGCAGCCTTGGGACAGTTTCCTATAATGAAAAACTGTTTTTT. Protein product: CASSLGTVSYNEKLFF.

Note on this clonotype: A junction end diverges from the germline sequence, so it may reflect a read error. CDR3 loop: CASGQEGLAGDTQYF. In nucleotides, the CDR3 is TGCGCCAGCGGCCAAGAGGGACTAGCGGGAGATACGCAGTATTTT. V gene TRBV4-3 combines with J gene TRBJ2-3; 12 positions agree with TRBD2. Germline V gene data show CDR1 as LGHNA and CDR2 as YSLEER. The CDR3 has 15 residues.

As DNA, the CDR3 is TGTGCCAGCAAGGCGACTAGCGGGAGTCGCACCTACAATGAGCAGTACTTC. Amino acid sequence: CASKATSGSRTYNEQYF. The gene calls are TRBV2 and TRBJ2-1; 12 bases align to TRBD2. The J call is doubtful: the DNA matches TRBJ2-7 better. The CDR3 contains 17 residues. CDR1 and CDR2 (germline): SNHLY, FYNNEI.

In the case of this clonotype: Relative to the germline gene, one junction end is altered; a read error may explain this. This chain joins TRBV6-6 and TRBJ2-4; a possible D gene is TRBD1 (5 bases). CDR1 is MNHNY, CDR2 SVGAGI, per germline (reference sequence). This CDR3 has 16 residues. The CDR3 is CASSTYADIAKNILYF. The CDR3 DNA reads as TGTGCCAGCAGCACATACGCGGACATAGCCAAAAACATTCTGTACTTC.

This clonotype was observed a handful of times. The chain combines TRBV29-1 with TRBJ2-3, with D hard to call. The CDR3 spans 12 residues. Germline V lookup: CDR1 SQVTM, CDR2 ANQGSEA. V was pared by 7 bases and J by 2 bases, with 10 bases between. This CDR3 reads CSAQEPTDTQYF. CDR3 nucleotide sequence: TGCAGCGCCCAGGAACCCACAGATACGCAGTATTTT.

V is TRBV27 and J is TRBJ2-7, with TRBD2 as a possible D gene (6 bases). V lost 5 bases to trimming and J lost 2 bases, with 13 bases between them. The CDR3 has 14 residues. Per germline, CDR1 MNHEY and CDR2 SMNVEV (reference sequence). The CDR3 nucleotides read TGTGCCAGCAGTGGAGGGGTAGTCGCCTACGAGCAGTACTTC. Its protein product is CASSGGVVAYEQYF.

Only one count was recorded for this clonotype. The CDR3 spells CASSTEVGVGYTF. CDR3 nucleotides: TGTGCCAGCAGCACCGAAGTGGGTGTTGGCTACACCTTC. The chain links TRBV7-9 to TRBJ1-2, with D unclear. CDR1 and CDR2 from the germline V gene are SEHNR and FQNEAQ (reference sequence). The CDR3 has 13 residues. Trimming took 5 bases from V and 7 from J, leaving 14 bases between them.

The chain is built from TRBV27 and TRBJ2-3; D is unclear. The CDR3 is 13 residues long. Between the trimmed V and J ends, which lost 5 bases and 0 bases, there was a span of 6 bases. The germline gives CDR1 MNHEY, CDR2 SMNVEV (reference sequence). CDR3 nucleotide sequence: TGTGCCAGCAGTGTTTCTAGCACAGATACGCAGTATTTT. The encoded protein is CASSVSSTDTQYF.

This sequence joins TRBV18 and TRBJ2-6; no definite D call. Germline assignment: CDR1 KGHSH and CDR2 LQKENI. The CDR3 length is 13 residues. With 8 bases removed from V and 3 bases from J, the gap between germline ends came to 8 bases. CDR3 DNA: TGTGCCAGCCACTACGGTGGGGCCAACGTCCTGACTTTC. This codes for CASHYGGANVLTF.

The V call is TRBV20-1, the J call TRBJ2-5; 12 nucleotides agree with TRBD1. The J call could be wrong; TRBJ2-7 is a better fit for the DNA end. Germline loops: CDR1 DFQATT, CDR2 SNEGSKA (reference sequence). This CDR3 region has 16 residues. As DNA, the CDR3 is TGCAGTGCTAGAAAACCAGGGACAGGGGGCGGGTACGAGCAGTACTTC. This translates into CSARKPGTGGGYEQYF.

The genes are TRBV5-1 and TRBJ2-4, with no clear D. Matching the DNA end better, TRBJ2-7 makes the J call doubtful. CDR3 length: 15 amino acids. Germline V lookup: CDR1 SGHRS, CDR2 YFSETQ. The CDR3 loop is CASSNAELSSYEQYF. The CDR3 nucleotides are TGCGCCAGCAGCAACGCAGAACTGAGCTCCTACGAGCAGTACTTC.

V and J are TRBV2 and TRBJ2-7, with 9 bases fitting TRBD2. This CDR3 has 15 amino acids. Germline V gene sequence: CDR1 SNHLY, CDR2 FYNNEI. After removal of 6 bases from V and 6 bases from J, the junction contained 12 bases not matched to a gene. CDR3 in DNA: TGTGCCAGCAGCAGAAACCCGGGACTAGCATCCGAGCAGTACTTC. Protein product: CASSRNPGLASEQYF.

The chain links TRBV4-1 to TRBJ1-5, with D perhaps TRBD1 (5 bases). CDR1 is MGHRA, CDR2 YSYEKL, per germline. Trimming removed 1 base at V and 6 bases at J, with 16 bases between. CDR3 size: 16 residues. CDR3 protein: CASSQGDGPSGQPQHF. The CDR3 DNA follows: TGCGCCAGCAGCCAAGGGGACGGGCCCTCGGGTCAGCCCCAGCATTTT.

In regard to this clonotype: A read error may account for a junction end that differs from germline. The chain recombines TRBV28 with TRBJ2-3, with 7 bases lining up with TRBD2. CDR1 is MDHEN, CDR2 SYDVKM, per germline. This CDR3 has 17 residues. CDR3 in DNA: TGTGCCAGCAGTACGGCGGGAGTTCATCCGAGCACAGAGACGCAGTATTTT. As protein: CASSTAGVHPSTETQYF.

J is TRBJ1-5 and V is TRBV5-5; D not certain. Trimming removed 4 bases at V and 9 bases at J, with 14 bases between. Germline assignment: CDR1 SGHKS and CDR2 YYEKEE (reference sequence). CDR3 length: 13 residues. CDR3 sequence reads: CASSPYDLGPQHF. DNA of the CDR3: TGTGCCAGCAGCCCCTACGATCTGGGGCCCCAGCATTTT. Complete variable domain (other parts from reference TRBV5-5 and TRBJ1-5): DAGVTQSPTHLIKTRGQQVTLRCSPISGHKSVSWYQQVLGQGPQFIFQYYEKEERGRGNFPDRFSARQFPNYSSELNVNALLLGDSALYLCASSPYDLGPQHFGDGTRLSIL.

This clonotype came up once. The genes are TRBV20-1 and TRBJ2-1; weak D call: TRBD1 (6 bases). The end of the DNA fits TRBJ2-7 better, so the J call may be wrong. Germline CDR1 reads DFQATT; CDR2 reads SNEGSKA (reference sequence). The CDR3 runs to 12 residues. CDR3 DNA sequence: TGCAGTGCTAGGGTACTAGGGGGCGAGCAGTACGTC. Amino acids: CSARVLGGEQYV.

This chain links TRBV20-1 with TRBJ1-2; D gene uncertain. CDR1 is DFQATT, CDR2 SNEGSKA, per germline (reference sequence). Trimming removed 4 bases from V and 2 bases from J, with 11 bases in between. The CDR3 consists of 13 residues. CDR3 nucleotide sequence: TGCAGTGCTACCCGAAGCGGGAACTATGGCTACACCTTC. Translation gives CSATRSGNYGYTF.

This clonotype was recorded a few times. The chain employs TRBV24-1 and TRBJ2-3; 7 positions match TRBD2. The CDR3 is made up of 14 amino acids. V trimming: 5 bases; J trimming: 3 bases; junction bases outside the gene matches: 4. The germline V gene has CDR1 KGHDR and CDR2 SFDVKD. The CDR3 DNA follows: TGTGCCACCAGTGCCAGTAGCGGGACAGATACGCAGTATTTT. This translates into CATSASSGTDTQYF.